This TCR beta chain was identified during a study of blood T cell repertoires in COVID-19 (dated by TCRdb to 2018 to 2021). In the study overall: Samples from collaborators originated in the United States, Italy and Spain and spanned both the acute and convalescent phases of COVID-19. The repertoires were made available in a free public database intended to serve as a resource for research on the immune response to SARS-CoV-2. Where available, HLA class I and class II types were obtained from metadata supplied by the sample provider rather than from assay-based typing. Nearly every sample came with metadata listing a de-identified subject ID, COVID-19 status, age in years and sex. The material from the prospective study consisted of cDNA or gDNA derived from T cells, B-cell-depleted T cells, or PBMCs. The dataset comprised deeply sampled blood TCRbeta repertoires from subjects exposed to, actively infected with, or recovered from COVID-19. Samples were obtained from the ongoing ImmuneRACE study (first 160 participants) and from 1,254 subjects provided by 6 global collaborators. Here is what the overall study found, with its caveats: How much clinical and demographic metadata was included differed by source and by participant, and the metadata was provided uncurated.

Reading from cysteine to phenylalanine, the CDR3 counts 15 amino acids. CDR3 DNA only is kept here, 45 bases in frame from base 1. Reading the germline V gene (reference sequence) gives CDR1 LNHDA and CDR2 SQIVND. The V and J ends are trimmed by 5 bases and 1 base, leaving 13 bases between them. One collaborating source in Seattle enrolled patients while the patients were actively infected and followed the patients over time throughout the course of disease. The collaborating institutions used their own protocols to collect whole blood in K2EDTA tubes. For TCRbeta analysis, collaborator samples were shipped as frozen whole blood, as isolated PBMCs, or as DNA extracted from either sample type. As concerns this clone: No antigen is known for it. It has no much larger one-base neighbor in the sample; base qualities were not kept.

TCRbeta CDR3 regions were amplified from genomic DNA using the immunoSEQ Assay, a bias-controlled multiplex PCR. The study's processing was this. The number of nucleated cells in each sample was estimated from the amplification of reference gene primers within the assay. To quantify the absolute abundance of each unique TCRbeta CDR3 rearrangement, sequence reads were collapsed and filtered. For each sample, productive Simpson clonality was calculated as the square root of Simpson's diversity index over productive rearrangements. Entries here come from immuneACCESS through TCRdb and include only in-frame sequences with V and J called. Some clones fail to appear in such tables; in the studies checked, an unresolved V gene covers under half of the shortfall, and the cause of the remainder is unknown. V and J calls and clone size are those listed in that table; D and trimming were worked out from the DNA. This sample has 250,000 to 300,000 clones in its table, and approximately 86% of those were observed once. The ten largest clones take up 13% of the sample.

The TCR comes from a woman aged 65 to 85 with COVID-19, enrolled during active disease. The chain is assembled from TRBV19 and TRBJ2-3; the D gene is perhaps TRBD1, from 5 matching bases. The sequenced material came from peripheral blood. The nucleotides read TGTGCCAGTAGTCCTATAGGGGCAGGCACAGATACGCAGTATTTT. Protein translation: CASSPIGAGTDTQYF.